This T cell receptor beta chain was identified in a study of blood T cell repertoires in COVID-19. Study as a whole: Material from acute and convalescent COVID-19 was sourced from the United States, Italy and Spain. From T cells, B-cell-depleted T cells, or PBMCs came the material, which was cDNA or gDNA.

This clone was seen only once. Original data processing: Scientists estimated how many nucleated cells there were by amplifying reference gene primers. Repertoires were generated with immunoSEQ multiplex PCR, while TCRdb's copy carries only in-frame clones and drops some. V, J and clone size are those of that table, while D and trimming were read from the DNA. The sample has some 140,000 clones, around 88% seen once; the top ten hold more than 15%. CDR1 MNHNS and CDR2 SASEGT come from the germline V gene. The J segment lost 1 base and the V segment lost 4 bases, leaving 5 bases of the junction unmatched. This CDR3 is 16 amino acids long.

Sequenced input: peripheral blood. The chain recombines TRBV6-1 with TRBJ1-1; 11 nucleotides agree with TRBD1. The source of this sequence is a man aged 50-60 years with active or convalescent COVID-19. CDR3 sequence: CASSVWTGGKNTEAFF. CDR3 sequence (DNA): TGTGCCAGCAGTGTATGGACAGGGGGCAAGAACACTGAAGCTTTCTTT.